This passage covers 24 T cell receptor beta chains from one sample sequenced in a study of blood T cells in healthy people across ages. Sample-barcoded 5' priming and a J-beta primer mix drove a second PCR of roughly 6 to 12 cycles. TCRdb processed the 5' RACE reads anew with MiXCR; each CDR3 protein has one entry. The table includes 500,000 to 550,000 distinct CDR3 sequences, under 30% detected once. The same data also contributed to another study, on T cells of mothers and their children.

Sequenced sample: blood. The receptors stem from a boy younger than 18 in good health.

This clonotype was counted a few times. V is TRBV28 and J is TRBJ1-4; D gene unclear. The CDR3 loop spans 18 amino acids. The ends were cut back, 0 bases at V and 0 bases at J, with 14 bases in the middle. Germline assignment: CDR1 MDHEN and CDR2 SYDVKM. In DNA form, the CDR3 reads TGTGCCAGCAGTTTATGGACGGACCTCATTTCAACTAATGAAAAACTGTTTTTT. Translating gives CASSLWTDLISTNEKLFF.

The chain has TRBV5-6 and TRBJ2-2, with 9 bases matching TRBD2. Trimming took 0 bases from V and 6 from J; bases not matched to a gene: 6. The CDR3 is 16 residues long. CDR1 and CDR2 from the germline V gene are SGHDT and YYEEEE. The CDR3 nucleotides read TGTGCCAGCAGCTTGGGTGGACTAGCGTCCCCCGGGGAGCTGTTTTTT. This encodes CASSLGGLASPGELFF.

The chain links TRBV12-3 or TRBV12-4 to TRBJ1-1, with a tentative D call TRBD1 (5 bases). V dropped 6 bases and J dropped 1 base, with 12 bases sitting between them. This CDR3 comprises 14 residues. The CDR3 is CASSPGAGNTEAFF. The CDR3 DNA reads TGTGCCAGCAGCCCCGGGGCAGGGAACACTGAAGCTTTCTTT.

This clonotype has only a few counts. For the CDR3, the DNA is TGTGCCAGCAGCTTTGTGCAGGGCAATCAGCCCCAGCATTTT. Translation: CASSFVQGNQPQHF. This sequence joins TRBV5-8 and TRBJ1-5; no firm D call. V gave up 2 bases and J gave up 2 bases, with 8 bases separating them. This CDR3 contains 14 residues. Germline V CDR1 and CDR2: SGHTS, YDEGEE.

The V gene is TRBV20-1, the J gene TRBJ2-3; D is uncertain. The ends were cut back, 5 bases at V and 2 bases at J, with 8 bases in the middle. The germline gives CDR1 DFQATT, CDR2 SNEGSKA (reference sequence). The CDR3 loop spans 12 amino acids. The CDR3 reads CSALENTDTQYF. The CDR3, as DNA: TGCAGTGCTCTGGAGAACACAGATACGCAGTATTTT.

This clonotype was counted only a few times. The chain recombines TRBV28 with TRBJ2-3; possible D gene TRBD2, 5 bases. This CDR3 is built from 15 residues. The germline V and J ends were trimmed by 5 bases and 6 bases, with 18 bases remaining between them. The germline gives CDR1 MDHEN, CDR2 SYDVKM. CDR3: CASSPGGSRGDTQYF. DNA of the CDR3: TGTGCCAGCAGTCCGGGCGGGTCCCGAGGGGATACGCAGTATTTT.

This clonotype was detected only a few times. The rearrangement joins TRBV19 to TRBJ2-2, with D possibly TRBD1 on 5 matching bases. Trimming took 0 bases from V and 0 from J, leaving 8 bases between them. CDR1 and CDR2 (germline): LNHDA, SQIVND (reference sequence). The CDR3 is 16 residues long. CDR3 in amino acids: CASSIDDSANTGELFF. The CDR3 region has the DNA TGTGCCAGTAGTATAGATGACAGCGCGAACACCGGGGAGCTGTTTTTT.

The genes are TRBV18 and TRBJ2-3; 7 bases map to TRBD1. The CDR3 is 19 amino acids. With V trimmed by 6 bases and J by 3 bases, 21 bases remained unmatched. CDR1 is KGHSH and CDR2 is LQKENI in the germline V gene. CDR3 amino acids: CASSQPVRVGTDFTDTQYF. In DNA form, the CDR3 reads TGTGCCAGCTCGCAACCGGTAAGGGTCGGGACAGACTTTACAGATACGCAGTATTTT.

The chain has TRBV7-9 and TRBJ1-1; D is unclear. This CDR3 is built from 13 residues. Germline V lookup: CDR1 SEHNR, CDR2 FQNEAQ (reference sequence). V was trimmed by 0 bases and J by 7 bases, leaving 9 bases between them. As DNA, the CDR3 is TGTGCCAGCAGCTTAGCTTATGAACTTGAAGCTTTCTTT. Amino acids: CASSLAYELEAFF.

There are a few counts of this clonotype. This chain uses TRBV3-1 with TRBJ1-1; a possible D gene is TRBD1 (5 bases). In germline, CDR1 is LGHDT, CDR2 YNNKEL (reference sequence). This CDR3 contains 15 residues. V dropped 1 base and J dropped 0 bases, with 9 bases sitting between them. The CDR3 is CASSQGGGVNTEAFF. DNA for the CDR3: TGTGCCAGCAGCCAAGGGGGCGGGGTGAACACTGAAGCTTTCTTT.

This clonotype has just a few counts. This chain links TRBV6-2 or TRBV6-3 with TRBJ2-6; no reliable D call. CDR1 MNHEY and CDR2 SVGEGT come from the germline V gene. Trimming stripped 4 bases from V and 0 bases from J, with 7 bases between. CDR3 size: 15 residues. CDR3 sequence reads: CASSSPSSGANVLTF. Written as DNA, the CDR3 is TGTGCCAGCAGTTCCCCTAGCTCTGGGGCCAACGTCCTGACTTTC.

The V call is TRBV7-2, the J call TRBJ1-2, with TRBD1 matching over 10 bases. V shed 1 base, J shed 5 bases, and the junction held 7 bases outside the gene matches. Per the germline V gene, CDR1 is SGHTA and CDR2 is FQGNSA. This CDR3 comprises 16 residues. CDR3 coding DNA: TGTGCCAGCAGCTTAGGGACCGGGACAGGGGATTATGGCTACACCTTC. It yields the protein CASSLGTGTGDYGYTF.

The sample holds a few counts of this clonotype. Sequence at one end of the junction differs from germline and may be a read error. The chain joins TRBV12-3 or TRBV12-4 to TRBJ1-2; 9 bases are shared with TRBD1. CDR3 length: 14 residues. CDR3 protein: CASSRGQGNYGCTF. The CDR3 nucleotides read TGTGCCAGCAGTCGGGGACAGGGAAACTATGGCTGCACCTTC.

This clonotype was detected a few times. The gene calls are TRBV6-5 and TRBJ1-1; 9 bases fit TRBD1. From germline, CDR1 is MNHEY and CDR2 SVGAGI. Losses at the gene ends were 5 bases for V and 11 bases for J; bases not matched to a gene: 12. The CDR3 contains 14 residues. The CDR3 spells CASSVYRGTGSAFF. The DNA for the CDR3 is TGTGCCAGCAGTGTCTACCGAGGGACAGGGTCGGCTTTCTTT.

The rearrangement links TRBV6-5 to TRBJ2-6; tentatively, D is TRBD1 (6 bases). The V gene lost 7 bases and the J gene lost 7 bases, with 11 bases spanning the gap. This CDR3 is built from 13 residues. Germline V gene data show CDR1 as MNHEY and CDR2 as SVGAGI. CDR3 coding DNA: TGTGCCAGCAACCCGACAGGAGCCAACGTCCTGACTTTC. This codes for CASNPTGANVLTF.

This clonotype was counted between two and nine times. The J gene is TRBJ1-2, the V gene TRBV28, with 10 bases matching TRBD1. The V gene's germline CDR1 is MDHEN and CDR2 SYDVKM. CDR3 length: 15 amino acids. V dropped 5 bases and J dropped 5; count of bases not matched to a gene: 8. The CDR3 DNA sequence: TGTGCCAGCAGTGACCGGACAGGGGGTTTTTATGGCTACACCTTC. As protein: CASSDRTGGFYGYTF.

This clonotype showed up just a few times. The rearrangement joins TRBV4-2 to TRBJ2-7, with 7 nucleotides matching TRBD1. The V gene end was trimmed by 4 bases and the J gene end by 0 bases; junction bases not matched to a gene: 9. Germline CDR1 is LGHNA and CDR2 is YNFKEQ. The CDR3 is 16 amino acids. CDR3 in amino acids: CASSLADRAYSYEQYF. DNA for the CDR3: TGTGCCAGCAGCCTAGCCGACAGGGCTTACTCCTACGAGCAGTACTTC.

The chain couples TRBV20-1 to TRBJ2-3; the D gene is possibly TRBD1 (6 bases). V was clipped by 5 bases and J by 1 base, with 16 bases between them. The CDR3 length is 15 residues. Germline lookup yields CDR1 DFQATT and CDR2 SNEGSKA (reference sequence). The CDR3 DNA is TGCAGTGCTCAAGCTGGACAGATGCGCACAGATACGCAGTATTTT. Residues: CSAQAGQMRTDTQYF.

The chain recombines TRBV12-3 or TRBV12-4 with TRBJ2-2; perhaps D is TRBD1 or TRBD2 (5 bases each). The V end lost 1 base, the J end lost 0 bases, and 24 bases lay between the germline ends. The CDR3 runs 21 residues. The DNA for the CDR3 is TGTGCCAGCAGTTTAGTTGTGAGGGGCGCGCGCCAATCCGCGAACACCGGGGAGCTGTTTTTT. Its translation is CASSLVVRGARQSANTGELFF.

This chain joins TRBV9 and TRBJ2-7; 7 bases agree with TRBD1. Germline-derived CDR1 and CDR2 are SGDLS and YYNGEE. J was trimmed by 2 bases and V by 4 bases; bases with no gene match: 9. This CDR3 spans 15 amino acids. CDR3 in DNA: TGTGCCAGCAGCCTCCAGGGGGTGGGGGCCTACGAGCAGTACTTC. Amino acid sequence: CASSLQGVGAYEQYF.

The chain has TRBV5-6 and TRBJ1-1; unclear D gene. With 0 bases removed from V and 2 bases from J, the gap between germline ends came to 11 bases. The V gene's germline CDR1 is SGHDT and CDR2 YYEEEE. CDR3 length equals 15 residues. CDR3 sequence (DNA): TGTGCCAGCAGCTTGGCCCGACCGATTAACACTGAAGCTTTCTTT. This gives the protein CASSLARPINTEAFF.

The chain uses TRBV29-1 and TRBJ2-4, with a weak D call TRBD2 (6 bases). Germline V gene sequence: CDR1 SQVTM, CDR2 ANQGSEA. The V gene lost 6 bases and the J gene lost 2 bases, with 17 bases spanning the gap. The CDR3 has 15 residues. The CDR3 here is CSVIGAGSTKNIQYF. The CDR3 coding sequence is TGCAGCGTCATAGGGGCGGGAAGTACCAAAAACATTCAGTACTTC.

The V call is TRBV18, the J call TRBJ2-7; D uncertain. The CDR3 has 17 residues. Trimming stripped 0 bases from V and 0 bases from J, with 15 bases between. CDR1 is KGHSH, CDR2 LQKENI, per germline. CDR3 amino acids: CASSPPMRRNFSYEQYF. DNA for the CDR3: TGTGCCAGCTCACCACCGATGAGGAGAAACTTCTCCTACGAGCAGTACTTC.

This clonotype was observed a handful of times. V gene TRBV12-3 or TRBV12-4 combines with J gene TRBJ2-1; D is possibly TRBD2 (5 bases). The V end lost 8 bases, the J end lost 8 bases, and 19 bases lay between the germline ends. This CDR3 has 14 residues. The CDR3 is CASSPAGNSHEQFF. CDR3 in DNA: TGTGCCAGCTCCCCGGCGGGCAACTCGCATGAGCAGTTCTTC.